The text below deals with one T cell receptor beta chain. The antigen remains undetermined. The ends were cut back, 3 bases at V and 4 bases at J, with 16 bases in the middle. The CDR3 is 16 amino acids. Germline values: CDR1 SGHTA, CDR2 FQGNSA. Sample-barcoded 5' priming and a J-beta primer mix drove a second PCR of about 6 to 12 cycles. TCRdb redid the calling of the 5' RACE reads with MiXCR, one entry per CDR3 protein. Here the sample spans 1.2 million to 1.5 million distinct CDR3 sequences, roughly 59% being singletons. The data belong to a study of blood T cells in healthy people across ages. Study conclusions and caveats: Estimated diversity, derived from one million T cells, was regarded as an underestimate.

The TCR comes from a man younger than 35 in good health. The chain is built from TRBV7-2 and TRBJ2-1, with D possibly TRBD1 on 6 matching bases. Sequencing was carried out using blood. CDR3 sequence: CASSLRGLGAYNEQFF. CDR3 sequence (DNA): TGTGCCAGCAGCTTGAGGGGGTTAGGGGCTTACAATGAGCAGTTCTTC.